The 9 T cell receptor beta chains below come from one sample, sequenced in a study of technical replicates of blood from several donors. Using immunoSEQ multiplex PCR, the repertoire was profiled, and TCRdb retains in-frame clones only, with some absent. This table holds about 12,000 clones, approximately 95% found once. Sequencing was carried out using PBMCs. Receptor source: a human donor in good health.

The chain employs TRBV10-1 and TRBJ2-7; 10 bases fit TRBD1. Germline CDR1 reads WNHNN; CDR2 reads SYGVQD (reference sequence). V was clipped by 5 bases and J by 5 bases; unmatched bases: 3. The CDR3 totals 13 residues. The CDR3 DNA sequence: TGCGCCAGCAGTCGACAGGGGGCCCACGAGCAGTACTTC. Amino acids: CASSRQGAHEQYF.

V is TRBV5-4 and J is TRBJ1-1, with D perhaps TRBD1 (6 bases). V gave up 0 bases and J gave up 1 base, with 7 bases separating them. The CDR3 runs to 14 residues. CDR1 and CDR2 from the germline V gene are SGHNT and YYREEE (reference sequence). The CDR3 DNA reads as TGTGCCAGCAGCTTGGCACAGGGGAACACTGAAGCTTTCTTT. Its translation: CASSLAQGNTEAFF.

The V and J genes are TRBV30 and TRBJ2-1, with 10 bases matching TRBD2. CDR1 and CDR2 from the germline V gene are GTSNPN and SVGIG (reference sequence). V was pared by 4 bases and J by 8 bases, with 5 bases of the junction left unmatched. The CDR3 sequence is 13 residues long. The DNA for the CDR3 is TGTGCCTGGACTAGCGGGAGATCAGATGAGCAGTTCTTC. Translation: CAWTSGRSDEQFF.

This chain joins TRBV5-6 and TRBJ1-5; D gene unclear. Trimming shortened V by 0 bases and J by 6 bases, and 13 bases separated the two germline ends. CDR1 is SGHDT, CDR2 YYEEEE, per germline. CDR3 length equals 15 residues. CDR3 loop: CASSLAATAGQPQHF. The CDR3 DNA reads TGTGCCAGCAGCTTGGCCGCTACTGCCGGTCAGCCCCAGCATTTT.

The V and J genes are TRBV28 and TRBJ2-3; D gene ambiguous. Per the germline V gene, CDR1 is MDHEN and CDR2 is SYDVKM. This CDR3 is built from 12 residues. Trimming removed 8 bases at V and 8 bases at J, with 14 bases between. CDR3 sequence: CASLKERTTQYF. CDR3 bases: TGTGCCAGCCTAAAAGAGCGTACTACGCAGTATTTT.

V is TRBV30 and J is TRBJ1-1; no reliable D call. The CDR3 has 11 amino acids. The ends were cut back, 8 bases at V and 0 bases at J, with 7 bases in the middle. Per the germline V gene, CDR1 is GTSNPN and CDR2 is SVGIG (reference sequence). The CDR3 region has the DNA TGTGCCGGAGCTATGAACACTGAAGCTTTCTTT. Protein: CAGAMNTEAFF. The variable domain in full, with the rest retrieved from reference TRBV30 and TRBJ1-1, is SQTIHQWPATLVQPVGSPLSLECTVEGTSNPNLYWYRQAAGRGLQLLFYSVGIGQISSEVPQNLSASRPQDRQFILSSKKLLLSDSGFYLCAGAMNTEAFFGQGTRLTVV.

The chain has TRBV6-5 and TRBJ2-7; D is perhaps TRBD2 (5 bases). CDR1 and CDR2 (germline): MNHEY, SVGAGI. The V end was cut by 5 bases, the J end by 2 bases, with 10 bases between. This CDR3 has 13 amino acids. DNA of the CDR3: TGTGCCAGCAGTCCGGGAAGCACCTACGAGCAGTACTTC. Translating it yields CASSPGSTYEQYF.

The chain couples TRBV30 to TRBJ2-7, with D perhaps TRBD1 (6 bases). The CDR3 has 13 residues. Germline loops: CDR1 GTSNPN, CDR2 SVGIG (reference sequence). V was pared by 2 bases and J by 4 bases, with 12 bases between. The CDR3 sequence: CAWSMDRAYEQYF. The CDR3 DNA reads as TGTGCCTGGAGTATGGACAGAGCTTACGAGCAGTACTTC.

The chain uses TRBV7-6 and TRBJ1-2; TRBD1 is a possible D gene (5 bases). The CDR3 has 14 amino acids. The V gene lost 6 bases and the J gene lost 10 bases, with 21 bases spanning the gap. CDR1 and CDR2 (germline): SGHVS, FNYEAQ. CDR3 in DNA: TGTGCCAGCAGTCCGTTTGAGCAGGGAACTGACTACACCTTC. As protein: CASSPFEQGTDYTF.